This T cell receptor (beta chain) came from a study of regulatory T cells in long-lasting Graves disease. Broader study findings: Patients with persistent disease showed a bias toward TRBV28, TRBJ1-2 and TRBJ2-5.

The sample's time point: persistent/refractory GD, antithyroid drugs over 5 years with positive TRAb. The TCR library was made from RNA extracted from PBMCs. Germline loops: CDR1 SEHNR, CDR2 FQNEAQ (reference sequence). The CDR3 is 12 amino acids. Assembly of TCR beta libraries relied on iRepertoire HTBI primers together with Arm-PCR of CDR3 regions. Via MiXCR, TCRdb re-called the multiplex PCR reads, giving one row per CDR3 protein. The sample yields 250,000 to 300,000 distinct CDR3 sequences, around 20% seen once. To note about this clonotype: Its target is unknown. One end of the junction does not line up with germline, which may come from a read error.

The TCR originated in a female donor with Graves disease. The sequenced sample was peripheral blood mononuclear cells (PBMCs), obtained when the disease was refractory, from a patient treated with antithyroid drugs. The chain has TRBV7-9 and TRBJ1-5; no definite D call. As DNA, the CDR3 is TGTGCCAGCAGCTTAGGCGGTCAGCCCCGGCATTTT. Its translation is CASSLGGQPRHF.